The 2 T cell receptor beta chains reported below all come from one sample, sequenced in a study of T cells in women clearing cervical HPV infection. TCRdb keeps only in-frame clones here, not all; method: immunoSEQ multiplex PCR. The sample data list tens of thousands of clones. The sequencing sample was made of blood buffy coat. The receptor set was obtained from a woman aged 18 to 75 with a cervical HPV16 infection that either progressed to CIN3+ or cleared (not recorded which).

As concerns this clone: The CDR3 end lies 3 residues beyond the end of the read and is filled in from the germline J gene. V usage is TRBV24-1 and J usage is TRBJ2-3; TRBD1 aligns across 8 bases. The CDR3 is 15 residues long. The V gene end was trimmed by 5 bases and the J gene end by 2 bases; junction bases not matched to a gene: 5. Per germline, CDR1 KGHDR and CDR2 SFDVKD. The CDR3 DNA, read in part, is TGTGCCACCAGTGCCCAGGACAGGGCCACAGATACG. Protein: CATSAQDRATDT. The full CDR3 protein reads CATSAQDRATDTQYF.

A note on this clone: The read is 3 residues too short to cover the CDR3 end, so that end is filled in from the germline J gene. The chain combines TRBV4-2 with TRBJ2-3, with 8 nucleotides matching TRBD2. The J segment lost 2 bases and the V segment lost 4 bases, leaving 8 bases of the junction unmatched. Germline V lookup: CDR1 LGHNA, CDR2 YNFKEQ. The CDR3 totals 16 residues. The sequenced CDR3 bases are TGTGCCAGCAGCCGAAGGCGAGCGGGAGACACAGATACG. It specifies CASSRRRAGDTDT. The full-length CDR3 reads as CASSRRRAGDTDTQYF.